The rows below give T cell receptor beta chains drawn from one sample of a study of T cell responses to AZD1222 COVID-19 vaccine. Only in-frame clones appear in the TCRdb table, and some are missing; sequencing was by immunoSEQ multiplex PCR. The sample shows under 150,000 clones, 90% of them seen only once. The sequencing used peripheral blood, collected 28 days after the second AZD1222 dose. The receptors originated from an adult who received the AZD1222 COVID-19 vaccine. The CDR3 runs from the conserved cysteine through the conserved F or W. The order of the fields is J gene, D gene, clone size, V gene, CDR3 protein, CDR3 DNA. A D gene is named only where the DNA matches it firmly. Not every row has a clone size; where given, it reads once, few, many or a size class.

j_gene: TRBJ1-3; d_gene: TRBD1; abundance: NA; v_gene: TRBV10-3; CDR3aa: CAIKKQTGDNTIYF; CDR3nt: TGTGCCATAAAAAAACAGACAGGGGACAACACCATATATTTT
j_gene: TRBJ2-7; d_gene: NA; abundance: NA; v_gene: TRBV3-1/TRBV3-2; CDR3aa: CASSQVSLTPGLWYEQYF; CDR3nt: TGTGCCAGCAGCCAGGTATCCTTGACCCCGGGACTCTGGTACGAGCAGTACTTC
j_gene: TRBJ1-2; d_gene: NA; abundance: NA; v_gene: TRBV2; CDR3aa: CASSEQGSPLGYTF; CDR3nt: TGTGCCAGCAGTGAACAGGGGAGTCCACTTGGCTACACCTTC
j_gene: TRBJ1-3; d_gene: NA; abundance: NA; v_gene: TRBV19; CDR3aa: CASWASGNTIYF; CDR3nt: TGTGCCAGTTGGGCCTCTGGAAACACCATATATTTT
j_gene: TRBJ1-1; d_gene: NA; abundance: NA; v_gene: TRBV5-1; CDR3aa: CASSLGSGRLNTEAFF; CDR3nt: TGCGCCAGCAGCTTGGGTTCGGGACGTTTGAACACTGAAGCTTTCTTT
j_gene: TRBJ2-5; d_gene: NA; abundance: few; v_gene: TRBV3-1/TRBV3-2; CDR3aa: CASSQDLAAGEETQYF; CDR3nt: TGTGCCAGCAGCCAAGACCTAGCGGCAGGGGAGGAGACCCAGTACTTC
j_gene: TRBJ2-1; d_gene: TRBD2; abundance: once; v_gene: TRBV25-1; CDR3aa: CASRGTSGSEQFF; CDR3nt: TGTGCCAGCAGGGGGACTAGCGGAAGCGAGCAGTTCTTC
j_gene: TRBJ1-3; d_gene: TRBD1; abundance: NA; v_gene: TRBV18; CDR3aa: CASSPRQGENTIYF; CDR3nt: TGTGCCAGCTCACCACGACAGGGTGAAAACACCATATATTTT
j_gene: TRBJ1-2; d_gene: TRBD1; abundance: NA; v_gene: TRBV5-1; CDR3aa: CASSEGQELSYGYTF; CDR3nt: TGCGCCAGCAGCGAGGGACAGGAGTTAAGCTATGGCTACACCTTC
j_gene: TRBJ1-3; d_gene: NA; abundance: NA; v_gene: TRBV5-4; CDR3aa: CASSLIEGNTIYF; CDR3nt: TGTGCCAGCAGCTTGATTGAGGGAAACACCATATATTTT
j_gene: TRBJ1-2; d_gene: NA; abundance: NA; v_gene: TRBV5-8; CDR3aa: CASSTGIGGAYGYTF; CDR3nt: TGTGCCAGCAGCACTGGCATCGGGGGCGCCTATGGCTACACCTTC
j_gene: TRBJ1-1; d_gene: NA; abundance: NA; v_gene: TRBV11-2; CDR3aa: CASSLLQGRNTEAFF; CDR3nt: TGTGCCAGCAGCCTACTCCAGGGACGCAACACTGAAGCTTTCTTT
j_gene: TRBJ1-5; d_gene: NA; abundance: few; v_gene: TRBV10-3; CDR3aa: CAISAEGRVNQPQHF; CDR3nt: TGTGCCATCAGTGCGGAGGGCAGGGTAAATCAGCCCCAGCATTTT
j_gene: TRBJ2-5; d_gene: TRBD1; abundance: NA; v_gene: TRBV6-5; CDR3aa: CATQRTGVETQYF; CDR3nt: TGTGCCACACAAAGGACAGGGGTTGAGACCCAGTACTTC
j_gene: TRBJ1-6; d_gene: NA; abundance: NA; v_gene: TRBV27; CDR3aa: CASSFGVVNSPLHF; CDR3nt: TGTGCCAGCAGTTTTGGGGTAGTTAATTCACCCCTCCACTTT
j_gene: TRBJ2-5; d_gene: TRBD1; abundance: NA; v_gene: TRBV11-1; CDR3aa: CASSYGTVYQETQYF; CDR3nt: TGTGCCAGCAGCTATGGGACAGTGTACCAAGAGACCCAGTACTTC
j_gene: TRBJ1-2; d_gene: TRBD1; abundance: NA; v_gene: TRBV29-1; CDR3aa: CSARQGNYGYTF; CDR3nt: TGCAGCGCCAGACAGGGGAACTATGGCTACACCTTC
j_gene: TRBJ1-2; d_gene: NA; abundance: NA; v_gene: TRBV6-2/TRBV6-3; CDR3aa: CASSYLREAGYTF; CDR3nt: TGTGCCAGCAGTTACCTCAGGGAAGCGGGCTACACCTTC
j_gene: TRBJ2-7; d_gene: NA; abundance: NA; v_gene: TRBV5-5; CDR3aa: CASSLGSSYEQYF; CDR3nt: TGTGCCAGCAGCTTAGGCTCATCCTACGAGCAGTACTTC
j_gene: TRBJ1-2; d_gene: NA; abundance: NA; v_gene: TRBV6-6; CDR3aa: CASSYPNSGVFGYTF; CDR3nt: TGTGCCAGCAGTTACCCGAATAGCGGGGTATTTGGCTACACCTTC
j_gene: TRBJ2-7; d_gene: NA; abundance: NA; v_gene: TRBV7-9; CDR3aa: CASSPVTAYEQYF; CDR3nt: TGTGCCAGCAGCCCGGTGACTGCCTACGAGCAGTACTTC
j_gene: TRBJ2-4; d_gene: TRBD2; abundance: NA; v_gene: TRBV29-1; CDR3aa: CSAGGPSGGVAKNIQYF; CDR3nt: TGCAGCGCGGGAGGACCCTCAGGCGGGGTAGCCAAAAACATTCAGTACTTC
j_gene: TRBJ1-2; d_gene: NA; abundance: NA; v_gene: TRBV7-9; CDR3aa: CASSLGMRNYGYTF; CDR3nt: TGTGCCAGCAGCTTAGGGATGCGAAACTATGGCTACACCTTC
j_gene: TRBJ1-6; d_gene: TRBD1; abundance: NA; v_gene: TRBV27; CDR3aa: CASRLGTGGVGENSPLHF; CDR3nt: TGTGCCAGCAGGTTAGGGACAGGGGGCGTAGGTGAAAATTCACCCCTCCACTTT
j_gene: TRBJ1-1; d_gene: NA; abundance: once; v_gene: TRBV30; CDR3aa: CAWSVWGGKNTEAFF; CDR3nt: TGTGCCTGGAGTGTTTGGGGGGGTAAGAACACTGAAGCTTTCTTT
j_gene: TRBJ2-5; d_gene: TRBD2; abundance: few; v_gene: TRBV29-1; CDR3aa: CSVGGGPQETQYF; CDR3nt: TGCAGCGTTGGGGGGGGACCACAAGAGACCCAGTACTTC
j_gene: TRBJ1-5; d_gene: NA; abundance: NA; v_gene: TRBV30; CDR3aa: CAWSVQGGQPQHF; CDR3nt: TGTGCCTGGAGCGTCCAGGGAGGCCAGCCCCAGCATTTT
j_gene: TRBJ2-6; d_gene: NA; abundance: once; v_gene: TRBV28; CDR3aa: CASSLRPPSSGANVLTF; CDR3nt: TGTGCCAGCAGTTTAAGGCCGCCTAGCTCTGGGGCCAACGTCCTGACTTTC
j_gene: TRBJ2-2; d_gene: NA; abundance: NA; v_gene: TRBV19; CDR3aa: CASSTVHGELFF; CDR3nt: TGTGCCAGTAGTACGGTCCACGGGGAGCTGTTTTTT
j_gene: TRBJ1-1; d_gene: NA; abundance: few; v_gene: TRBV7-9; CDR3aa: CASSSPLGTEAFF; CDR3nt: TGTGCCAGCAGCTCCCCGCTGGGGACTGAAGCTTTCTTT
j_gene: TRBJ1-3; d_gene: TRBD1; abundance: NA; v_gene: TRBV29-1; CDR3aa: CSVIRGGNTIYF; CDR3nt: TGCAGCGTCATCAGGGGGGGAAACACCATATATTTT
j_gene: TRBJ1-3; d_gene: NA; abundance: NA; v_gene: TRBV4-3; CDR3aa: CASSQDTEGNTIYF; CDR3nt: TGCGCCAGCAGCCAAGACACGGAGGGAAACACCATATATTTT
j_gene: TRBJ2-7; d_gene: NA; abundance: once; v_gene: TRBV6-4; CDR3aa: CASSLASGQIYEQYF; CDR3nt: TGTGCCAGCAGTCTTGCGTCGGGACAAATCTACGAGCAGTACTTC
j_gene: TRBJ2-1; d_gene: NA; abundance: NA; v_gene: TRBV11-2; CDR3aa: CASSVRPSDNNEQFF; CDR3nt: TGTGCCAGCAGCGTCAGACCTAGCGACAACAATGAGCAGTTCTTC
j_gene: TRBJ2-4; d_gene: TRBD1; abundance: NA; v_gene: TRBV5-4; CDR3aa: CASSFGQDKNIQYF; CDR3nt: TGTGCCAGCAGCTTCGGACAGGACAAAAACATTCAGTACTTC
j_gene: TRBJ2-2; d_gene: TRBD2; abundance: few; v_gene: TRBV28; CDR3aa: CASSSAKGLAGGGELFF; CDR3nt: TGTGCCAGCAGCTCTGCAAAGGGACTAGCGGGAGGAGGGGAGCTGTTTTTT
j_gene: TRBJ1-1; d_gene: NA; abundance: once; v_gene: TRBV29-1; CDR3aa: CSVEGSSTEAFF; CDR3nt: TGCAGCGTTGAGGGGAGTAGCACTGAAGCTTTCTTT
j_gene: TRBJ2-7; d_gene: TRBD1; abundance: NA; v_gene: TRBV9; CDR3aa: CASSPQGAPYEQYF; CDR3nt: TGTGCCAGCAGCCCGCAGGGGGCTCCCTACGAGCAGTACTTC
j_gene: TRBJ2-7; d_gene: TRBD1; abundance: NA; v_gene: TRBV27; CDR3aa: CASRRLAGQGYEQYF; CDR3nt: TGTGCCAGCAGACGCTTGGCGGGACAGGGCTACGAGCAGTACTTC
j_gene: TRBJ2-3; d_gene: NA; abundance: NA; v_gene: TRBV29-1; CDR3aa: CSVFRDTQYF; CDR3nt: TGCAGCGTTTTTCGGGATACGCAGTATTTT
j_gene: TRBJ1-5; d_gene: NA; abundance: NA; v_gene: TRBV30; CDR3aa: CAWRGDGREQPQHF; CDR3nt: TGTGCCTGGAGGGGTGACGGAAGGGAGCAGCCCCAGCATTTT
j_gene: TRBJ1-2; d_gene: NA; abundance: NA; v_gene: TRBV6-2/TRBV6-3; CDR3aa: CASSYQAASSGGYTF; CDR3nt: TGTGCCAGCAGTTACCAGGCAGCCTCCTCGGGTGGCTACACCTTC
j_gene: TRBJ1-5; d_gene: NA; abundance: NA; v_gene: TRBV28; CDR3aa: CASGAYSNQPQHF; CDR3nt: TGTGCCAGCGGGGCTTATAGCAATCAGCCCCAGCATTTT
j_gene: TRBJ2-3; d_gene: TRBD1; abundance: once; v_gene: TRBV11-2; CDR3aa: CASSPGTVLSDTQYF; CDR3nt: TGTGCCAGCAGCCCAGGGACAGTGTTGTCAGATACGCAGTATTTT
j_gene: TRBJ1-6; d_gene: NA; abundance: NA; v_gene: TRBV2; CDR3aa: CASKQGGSPLHF; CDR3nt: TGTGCCAGCAAGCAGGGTGGTTCACCCCTCCACTTT
j_gene: TRBJ1-6; d_gene: NA; abundance: NA; v_gene: TRBV20-1; CDR3aa: CSAPLGSPLHF; CDR3nt: TGCAGTGCTCCACTCGGGTCACCCCTCCACTTT